Listed below are T cell receptor beta chains from one sample, sequenced in a study of identical twins. TCRdb ran MiXCR on the 5' RACE reads and lists one entry per CDR3 protein. This repertoire shows around 1.7 million distinct CDR3 sequences, 32% found once; its top ten account for about 0.25%. What was sequenced was cord blood. The receptors originated from a newborn girl in good health. CDR3s include the opening cysteine and the closing phenylalanine or tryptophan. A D gene is named only where the DNA matches it firmly. A clone size is listed for some rows: how often the clone was seen (once, few, many), or a class if it is expanded.

CDR3 length,D gene,J gene,V gene,clone size,CDR3 protein,CDR3 DNA
15,.,TRBJ1-3,TRBV20-1,.,CSAPDGTVSGSTIYF,TGCAGTGCCCCCGACGGCACCGTCTCTGGAAGCACCATATATTTT
19,.,TRBJ2-5,TRBV7-9,few,CASSLGRERPEALQETQYF,TGTGCCAGCAGCTTAGGCCGGGAGAGACCAGAAGCCCTCCAAGAGACCCAGTACTTC
16,TRBD2,TRBJ2-1,TRBV19,.,CASSIELANTYNEQFF,TGTGCCAGTAGTATAGAACTAGCGAATACCTACAATGAGCAGTTCTTC
19,TRBD1,TRBJ2-4,TRBV5-1,few,CASSSSPGTGIIAKNIQYF,TGCGCCAGCAGCTCCTCCCCCGGGACAGGAATTATAGCCAAAAACATTCAGTACTTC
14,TRBD1,TRBJ1-2,TRBV25-1,.,CASSGDRTGRGYTF,TGTGCCAGCAGTGGGGACCGGACAGGGCGAGGCTACACCTTC
15,.,TRBJ1-1,TRBV28,.,CASRRPTRLNTEAFF,TGTGCCAGCCGCCGTCCGACAAGACTGAACACTGAAGCTTTCTTT
15,.,TRBJ2-1,TRBV2,few,CASSRGGPLYNEQFF,TGTGCCAGCAGCCGCGGGGGCCCCCTCTACAATGAGCAGTTCTTC
15,TRBD2,TRBJ2-7,TRBV18,many,CASSPGLAETYEQYF,TGTGCCAGCTCACCGGGACTAGCGGAGACCTACGAGCAGTACTTC
12,.,TRBJ1-2,TRBV20-1,.,CSAASQGAGYTF,TGCAGTGCTGCGAGTCAGGGAGCTGGCTACACCTTC
14,.,TRBJ2-3,TRBV6-1,few,CASSERGSPDTQYF,TGTGCCAGCAGTGAACGGGGTAGCCCAGATACGCAGTATTTT
14,TRBD1,TRBJ1-4,TRBV20-1,.,CSAGQDSANEKLFF,TGCAGCGCTGGACAGGATTCAGCTAATGAAAAACTGTTTTTT
17,TRBD2,TRBJ2-3,TRBV5-4,.,CASSSPVLAGPTDTQYF,TGTGCCAGCAGCTCCCCCGTCCTAGCGGGACCCACAGATACGCAGTATTTT
12,.,TRBJ1-2,TRBV20-1,.,CSASRRLDGYTF,TGCAGTGCTAGCCGACGGCTCGACGGCTACACCTTC
14,.,TRBJ2-1,TRBV12-3/TRBV12-4,many,CASSLRGSGNEQFF,TGTGCCAGCAGTTTACGGGGATCTGGCAATGAGCAGTTCTTC
14,.,TRBJ2-3,TRBV2,few,CASSLLKPAGTQYF,TGTGCCAGCAGCCTGTTGAAACCCGCGGGTACGCAGTATTTT
15,TRBD1,TRBJ1-1,TRBV5-1,.,CASSFRTGMNTEAFF,TGTGCCAGCAGCTTCCGGACAGGGATGAACACTGAAGCTTTCTTT
17,.,TRBJ2-3,TRBV11-2,few,CASSLDLRDILTDTQYF,TGTGCCAGCAGCTTAGATCTACGGGACATCCTCACAGATACGCAGTATTTT
15,TRBD2,TRBJ2-1,TRBV20-1,.,CSARGPGGYYNEQFF,TGCAGTGCTAGAGGGCCGGGAGGGTACTACAATGAGCAGTTCTTC
15,TRBD2,TRBJ2-1,TRBV20-1,.,CSARDQLAGGPSQFF,TGCAGTGCTAGAGATCAACTAGCGGGAGGGCCCTCGCAGTTCTTC
15,TRBD1,TRBJ1-6,TRBV28,few,CASSLDRNRNSPLHF,TGTGCCAGCAGTTTGGACAGGAACAGAAATTCACCCCTCCACTTT
14,.,TRBJ2-7,TRBV4-1,.,CASSQEWPSYEQYF,TGCGCCAGCAGCCAAGAATGGCCTTCCTACGAGCAGTACTTC
16,.,TRBJ2-1,TRBV7-9,many,CATSVVAYSSYNEQFF,TGTGCCACCAGCGTGGTAGCGTACAGCTCCTACAATGAGCAGTTCTTC
16,.,TRBJ2-5,TRBV25-1,few,CASSEKGFGRAETQYF,TGTGCCAGCAGTGAAAAGGGGTTTGGCAGGGCGGAGACCCAGTACTTC
15,.,TRBJ2-3,TRBV6-6,.,CASSWPPTVRDTQYF,TGTGCCAGCAGTTGGCCCCCGACAGTACGAGATACGCAGTATTTT
14,TRBD2,TRBJ2-7,TRBV7-2,few,CASSLVGGPDEQYF,TGTGCCAGCAGCTTAGTGGGAGGGCCCGACGAGCAGTACTTC